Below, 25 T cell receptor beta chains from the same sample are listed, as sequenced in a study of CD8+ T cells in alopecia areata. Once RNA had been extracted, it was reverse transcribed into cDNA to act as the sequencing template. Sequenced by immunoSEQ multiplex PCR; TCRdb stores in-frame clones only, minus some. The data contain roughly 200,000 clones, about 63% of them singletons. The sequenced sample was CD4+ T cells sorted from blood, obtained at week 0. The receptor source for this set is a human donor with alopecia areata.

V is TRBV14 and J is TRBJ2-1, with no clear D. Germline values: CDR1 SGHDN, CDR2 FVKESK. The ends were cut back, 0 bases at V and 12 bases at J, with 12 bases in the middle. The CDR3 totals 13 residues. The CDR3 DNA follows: TGTGCCAGCAGCCAAGATCTTAAACGGTCGCAGTTCTTC. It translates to CASSQDLKRSQFF.

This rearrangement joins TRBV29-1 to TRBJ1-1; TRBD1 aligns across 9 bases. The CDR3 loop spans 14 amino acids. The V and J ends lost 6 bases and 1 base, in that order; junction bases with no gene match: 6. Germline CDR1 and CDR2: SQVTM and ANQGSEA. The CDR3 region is CSVQGTGKNTEAFF. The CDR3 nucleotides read TGCAGCGTACAAGGGACAGGGAAGAACACTGAAGCTTTCTTT.

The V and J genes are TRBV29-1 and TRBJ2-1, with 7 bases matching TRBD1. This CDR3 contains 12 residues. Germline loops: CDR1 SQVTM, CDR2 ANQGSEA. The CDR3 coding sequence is TGCAGTCTCAAAAGAGGGGGCGGTGAGCAGTTCTTC. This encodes CSLKRGGGEQFF.

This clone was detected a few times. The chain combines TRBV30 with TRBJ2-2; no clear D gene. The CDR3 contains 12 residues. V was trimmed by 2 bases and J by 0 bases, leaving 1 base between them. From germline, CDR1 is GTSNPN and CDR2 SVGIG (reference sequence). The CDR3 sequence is CAWSSNTGELFF. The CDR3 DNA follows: TGTGCCTGGAGTTCGAACACCGGGGAGCTGTTTTTT.

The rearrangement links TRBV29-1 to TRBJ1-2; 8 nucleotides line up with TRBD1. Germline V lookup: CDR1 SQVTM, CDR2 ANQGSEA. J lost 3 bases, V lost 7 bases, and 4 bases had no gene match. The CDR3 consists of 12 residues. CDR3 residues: CSGATGDYGYTF. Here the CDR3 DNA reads TGCAGCGGAGCGACAGGGGACTATGGCTACACCTTC.

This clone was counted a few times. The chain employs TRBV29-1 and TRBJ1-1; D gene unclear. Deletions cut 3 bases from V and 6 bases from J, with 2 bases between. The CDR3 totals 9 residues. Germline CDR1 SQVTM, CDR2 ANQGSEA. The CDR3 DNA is TGCAGCGTTGACTCTGAAGCTTTCTTT. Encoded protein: CSVDSEAFF.

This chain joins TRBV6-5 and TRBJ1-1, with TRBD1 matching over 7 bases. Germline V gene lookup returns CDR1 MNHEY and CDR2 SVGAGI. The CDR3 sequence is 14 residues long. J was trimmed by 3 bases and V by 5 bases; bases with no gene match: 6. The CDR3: CASSKQGRDTEAFF. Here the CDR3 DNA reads TGTGCCAGCAGTAAACAGGGGAGGGACACTGAAGCTTTCTTT.

The DNA for the CDR3 is TGTGCCAGCAGTGAAAGGCGGATGGTTCCCCGGGATGAGCAGTTCTTC. It codes for CASSERRMVPRDEQFF. The rearrangement uses TRBV2 and TRBJ2-1; D gene ambiguous. Germline assignment: CDR1 SNHLY and CDR2 FYNNEI. V was cut by 2 bases and J by 8 bases, with 19 bases left in between. CDR3 length equals 16 residues.

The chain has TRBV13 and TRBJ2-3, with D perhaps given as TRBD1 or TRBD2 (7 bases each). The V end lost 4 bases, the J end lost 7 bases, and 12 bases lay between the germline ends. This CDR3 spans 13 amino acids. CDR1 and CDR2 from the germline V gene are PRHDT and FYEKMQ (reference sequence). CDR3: CASSSRGGYTQYF. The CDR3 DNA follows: TGTGCCAGCAGCTCCAGGGGGGGCTATACGCAGTATTTT.

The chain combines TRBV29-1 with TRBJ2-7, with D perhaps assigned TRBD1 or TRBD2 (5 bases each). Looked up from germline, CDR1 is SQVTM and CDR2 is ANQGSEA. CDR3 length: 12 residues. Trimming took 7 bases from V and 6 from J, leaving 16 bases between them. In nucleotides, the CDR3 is TGCAGCGCCGGGGCCCAGGGATCCGAGCAGTACTTC. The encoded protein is CSAGAQGSEQYF.

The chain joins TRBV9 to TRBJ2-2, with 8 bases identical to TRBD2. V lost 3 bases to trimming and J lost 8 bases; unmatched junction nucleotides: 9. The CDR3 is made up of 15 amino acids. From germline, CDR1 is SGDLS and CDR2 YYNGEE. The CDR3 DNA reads TGTGCCAGCAGCGGCGGGACTAGTATCAGAGGGGAGCTGTTTTTT. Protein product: CASSGGTSIRGELFF.

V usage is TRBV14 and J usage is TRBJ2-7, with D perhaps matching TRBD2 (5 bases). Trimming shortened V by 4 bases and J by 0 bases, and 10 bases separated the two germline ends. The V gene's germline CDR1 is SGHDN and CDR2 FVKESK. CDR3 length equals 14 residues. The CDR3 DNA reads TGTGCCAGCAGCCGGACTCACTTCTCCTACGAGCAGTACTTC. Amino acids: CASSRTHFSYEQYF.

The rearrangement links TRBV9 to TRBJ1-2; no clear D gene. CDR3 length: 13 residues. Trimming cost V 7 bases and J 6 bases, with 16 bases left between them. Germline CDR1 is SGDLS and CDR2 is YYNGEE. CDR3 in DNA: TGTGCCAGCGGAACGCTTCGGGAGGATGGCTACACCTTC. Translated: CASGTLREDGYTF.

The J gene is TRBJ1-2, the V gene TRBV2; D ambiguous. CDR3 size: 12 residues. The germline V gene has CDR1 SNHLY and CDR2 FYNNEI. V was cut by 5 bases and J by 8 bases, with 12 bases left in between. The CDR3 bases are TGTGCCAGCAGTATCGGAGGAGTAGGCTACACCTTC. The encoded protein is CASSIGGVGYTF.

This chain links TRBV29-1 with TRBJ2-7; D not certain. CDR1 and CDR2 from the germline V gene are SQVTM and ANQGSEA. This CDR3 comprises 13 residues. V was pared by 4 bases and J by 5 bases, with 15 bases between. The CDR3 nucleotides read TGCAGCGTTGCATTCCTCCAGGTGGACGAGCAGTACTTC. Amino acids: CSVAFLQVDEQYF.

In DNA form, the CDR3 reads TGCGCCAGCAGCCAAGATCCGGCAGGGGGAGGGAACTATGGCTACACCTTC. Protein: CASSQDPAGGGNYGYTF. The chain is built from TRBV4-3 and TRBJ1-2; 7 nucleotides agree with TRBD1. CDR1 and CDR2 (germline): LGHNA, YSLEER. The CDR3 totals 17 residues. J was trimmed by 2 bases and V by 0 bases; bases with no gene match: 9.

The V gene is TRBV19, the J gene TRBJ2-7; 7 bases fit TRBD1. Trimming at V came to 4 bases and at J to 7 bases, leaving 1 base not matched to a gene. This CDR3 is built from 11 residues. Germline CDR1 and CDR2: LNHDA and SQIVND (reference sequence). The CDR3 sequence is CASSSRGEQYF. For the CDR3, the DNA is TGTGCCAGTAGTAGCAGGGGGGAGCAGTACTTC.

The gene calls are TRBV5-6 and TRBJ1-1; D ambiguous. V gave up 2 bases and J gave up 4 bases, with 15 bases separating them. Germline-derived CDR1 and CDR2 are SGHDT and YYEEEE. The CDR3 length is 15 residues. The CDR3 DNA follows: TGTGCCAGCAGCTTTCGGGGAGTAGGCCCCACTGAAGCTTTCTTT. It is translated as CASSFRGVGPTEAFF. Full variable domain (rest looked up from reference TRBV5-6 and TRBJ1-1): DAGVTQSPTHLIKTRGQQVTLRCSPKSGHDTVSWYQQALGQGPQFIFQYYEEEERQRGNFPDRFSGHQFPNYSSELNVNALLLGDSALYLCASSFRGVGPTEAFFGQGTRLTVV.

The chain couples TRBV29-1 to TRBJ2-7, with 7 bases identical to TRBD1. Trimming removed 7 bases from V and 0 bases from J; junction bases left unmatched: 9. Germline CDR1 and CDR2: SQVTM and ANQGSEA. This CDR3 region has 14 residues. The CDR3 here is CSAETGRNSYEQYF. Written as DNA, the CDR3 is TGCAGCGCCGAGACAGGGAGAAACTCCTACGAGCAGTACTTC.

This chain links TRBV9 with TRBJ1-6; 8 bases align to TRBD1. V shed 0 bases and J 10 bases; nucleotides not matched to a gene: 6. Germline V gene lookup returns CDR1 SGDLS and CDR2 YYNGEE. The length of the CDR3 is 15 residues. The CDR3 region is CASSVEDRERSPLHF. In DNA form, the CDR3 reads TGTGCCAGCAGCGTAGAGGACAGGGAAAGGTCACCCCTCCACTTT.

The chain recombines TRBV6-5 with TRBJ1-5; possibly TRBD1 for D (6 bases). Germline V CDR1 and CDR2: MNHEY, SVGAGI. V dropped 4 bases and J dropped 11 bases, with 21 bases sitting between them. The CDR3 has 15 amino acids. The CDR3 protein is CASSSVNREGPTQHF. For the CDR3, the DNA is TGTGCCAGCAGTTCCGTGAACAGGGAGGGTCCCACCCAGCATTTT.

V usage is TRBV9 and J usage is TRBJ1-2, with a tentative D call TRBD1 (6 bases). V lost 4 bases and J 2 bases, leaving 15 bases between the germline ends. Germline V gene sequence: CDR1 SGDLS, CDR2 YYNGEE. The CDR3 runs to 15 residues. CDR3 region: CASSTEAGANYGYTF. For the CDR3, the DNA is TGTGCCAGCAGCACTGAAGCAGGGGCCAACTATGGCTACACCTTC.

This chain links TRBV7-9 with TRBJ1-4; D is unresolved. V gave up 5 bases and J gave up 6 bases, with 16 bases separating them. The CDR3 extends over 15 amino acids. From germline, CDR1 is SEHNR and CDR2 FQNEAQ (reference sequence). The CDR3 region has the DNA TGTGCCAGCAGCCAAATACGGACCACGGATGAAAAACTGTTTTTT. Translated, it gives CASSQIRTTDEKLFF.

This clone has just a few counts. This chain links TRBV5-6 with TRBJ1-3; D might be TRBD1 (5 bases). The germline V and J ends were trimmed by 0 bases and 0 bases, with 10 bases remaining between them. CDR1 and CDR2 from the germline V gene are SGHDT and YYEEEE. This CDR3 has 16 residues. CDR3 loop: CASSLDLGDSGNTIYF. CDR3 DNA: TGTGCCAGCAGCTTGGATCTGGGGGACTCTGGAAACACCATATATTTT.

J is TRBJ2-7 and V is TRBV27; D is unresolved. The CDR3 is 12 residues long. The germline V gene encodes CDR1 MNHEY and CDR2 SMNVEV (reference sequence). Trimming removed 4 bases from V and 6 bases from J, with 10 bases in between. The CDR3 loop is CASSSLRGEQYF. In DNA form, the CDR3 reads TGTGCCAGCAGTTCACTTCGTGGCGAGCAGTACTTC.